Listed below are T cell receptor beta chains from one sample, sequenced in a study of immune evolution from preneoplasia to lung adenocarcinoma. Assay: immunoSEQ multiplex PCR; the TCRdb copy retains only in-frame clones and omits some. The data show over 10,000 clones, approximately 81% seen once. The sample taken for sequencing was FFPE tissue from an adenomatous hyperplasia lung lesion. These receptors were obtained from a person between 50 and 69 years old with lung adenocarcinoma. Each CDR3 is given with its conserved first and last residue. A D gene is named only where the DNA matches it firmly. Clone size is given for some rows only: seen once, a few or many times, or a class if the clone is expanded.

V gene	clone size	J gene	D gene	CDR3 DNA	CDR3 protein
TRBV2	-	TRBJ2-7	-	TGTGCCAGCGAAACACGAAACTCCTACGAGCAGTACTTC	CASETRNSYEQYF
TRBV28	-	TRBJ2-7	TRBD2	TGTGCCAGCAGTACCGGACTAGCGGGAGGGCTCGAGCAGTACTTC	CASSTGLAGGLEQYF
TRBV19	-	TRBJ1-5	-	TGTGCCAGTAGCCCGCCAGGGAGAGGCAATCAGCCCCAGCATTTT	CASSPPGRGNQPQHF
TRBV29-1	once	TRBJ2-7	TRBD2	TGCAGCGTCTCAGGGACTAATTTTTTCGAGCAGTACTTC	CSVSGTNFFEQYF
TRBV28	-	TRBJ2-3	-	TGTGCCAGCCTTCCGGCTACCAGGGATACGCAGTATTTT	CASLPATRDTQYF
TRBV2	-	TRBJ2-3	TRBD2	TGTGCCAGCGGGGGGACTAGCGGAATCACAGATACGCAGTATTTT	CASGGTSGITDTQYF
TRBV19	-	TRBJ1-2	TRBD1	TGTGCCAGTAAGGAGCAGGGGGTTCGATCTAACTATGGCTACACCTTC	CASKEQGVRSNYGYTF
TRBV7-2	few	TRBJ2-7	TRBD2	TGTGCCAGCAGCCTGAGAGGGACTAGCGGAGGCCAGAAGGGCGAGCAGTACTTC	CASSLRGTSGGQKGEQYF
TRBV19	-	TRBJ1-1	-	TGTGCCAGTAGGGATGACAGGCAGGGCTCGGCTTTCTTT	CASRDDRQGSAFF
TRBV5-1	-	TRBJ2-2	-	TGCGCCAGCAGCCAAGACCGAACAGGGAACACCGGGGAGCTGTTTTTT	CASSQDRTGNTGELFF
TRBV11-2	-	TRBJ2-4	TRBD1	TGTGCCAGCAGCCTCAACAGGGGCCTTATTCAGTACTTC	CASSLNRGLIQYF
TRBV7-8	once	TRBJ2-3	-	TGTGCCAGCGGGGAGCAAGATACGCAGTATTTT	CASGEQDTQYF
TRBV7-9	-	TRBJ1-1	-	TGTGCCAGCAGCTTGGATACGAACACTGAAGCTTTCTTT	CASSLDTNTEAFF
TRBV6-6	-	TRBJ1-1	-	TGTGCCAGCAGATCAGACGGTAACACTGAAGCTTTCTTT	CASRSDGNTEAFF
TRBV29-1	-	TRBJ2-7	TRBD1	TGCAGCGTAAGACCGGGACAGGGGGCCTACGAGCAGTACTTC	CSVRPGQGAYEQYF
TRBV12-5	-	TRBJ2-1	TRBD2	TGTGCTAGTGGTTTGGGAAGCGGGAGCGGTTACAATGAGCAGTTCTTC	CASGLGSGSGYNEQFF
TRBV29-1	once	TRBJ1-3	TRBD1	TGCAGCGTTCACAAGACAGGGACTGGAAACACCATATATTTT	CSVHKTGTGNTIYF